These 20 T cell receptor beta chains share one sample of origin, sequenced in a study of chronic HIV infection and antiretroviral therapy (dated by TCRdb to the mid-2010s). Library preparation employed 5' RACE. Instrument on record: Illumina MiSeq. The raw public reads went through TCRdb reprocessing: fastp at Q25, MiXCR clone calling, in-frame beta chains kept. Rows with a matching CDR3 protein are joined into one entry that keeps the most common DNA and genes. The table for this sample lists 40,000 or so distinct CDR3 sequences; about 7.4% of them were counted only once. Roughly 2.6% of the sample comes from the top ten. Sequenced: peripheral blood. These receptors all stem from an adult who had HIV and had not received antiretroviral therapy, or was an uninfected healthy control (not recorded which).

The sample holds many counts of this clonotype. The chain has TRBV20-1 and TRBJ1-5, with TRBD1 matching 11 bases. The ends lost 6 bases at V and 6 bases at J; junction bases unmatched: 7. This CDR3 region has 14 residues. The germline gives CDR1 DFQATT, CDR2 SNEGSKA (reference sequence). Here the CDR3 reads CSARPGTGGQPQHF. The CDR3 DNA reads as TGCAGTGCACGACCCGGGACAGGGGGTCAGCCCCAGCATTTT.

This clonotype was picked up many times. The CDR3 nucleotides are TGTGCCAGCAGCCCCCGGTATGCAGGCCCGTACGAGCAGTACTTC. Translated, it gives CASSPRYAGPYEQYF. V usage is TRBV7-2 and J usage is TRBJ2-7; D uncertain. The ends were cut back, 5 bases at V and 4 bases at J, with 18 bases in the middle. The germline gives CDR1 SGHTA, CDR2 FQGNSA. This CDR3 region has 15 residues.

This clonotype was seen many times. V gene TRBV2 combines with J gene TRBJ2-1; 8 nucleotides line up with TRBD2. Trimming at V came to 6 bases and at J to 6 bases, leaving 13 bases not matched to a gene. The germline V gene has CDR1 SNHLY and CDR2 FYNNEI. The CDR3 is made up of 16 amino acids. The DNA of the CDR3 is TGTGCCAGCAGCACCGGACTAGCCAGCGGGACCAATGAGCAGTTCTTC. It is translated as CASSTGLASGTNEQFF.

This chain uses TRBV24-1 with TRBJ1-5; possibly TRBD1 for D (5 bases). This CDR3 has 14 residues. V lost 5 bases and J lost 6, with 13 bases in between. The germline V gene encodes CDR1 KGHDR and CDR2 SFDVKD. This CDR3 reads CATSGAGRTQPQHF. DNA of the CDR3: TGTGCCACCAGTGGGGCAGGGAGGACTCAGCCCCAGCATTTT.

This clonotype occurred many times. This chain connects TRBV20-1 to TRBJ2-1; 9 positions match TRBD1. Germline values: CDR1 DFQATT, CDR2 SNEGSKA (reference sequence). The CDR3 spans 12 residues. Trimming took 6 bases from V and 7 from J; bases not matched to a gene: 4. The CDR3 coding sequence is TGCAGTGCCCCGGACAGGGGAAATGAGCAGTTCTTC. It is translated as CSAPDRGNEQFF.

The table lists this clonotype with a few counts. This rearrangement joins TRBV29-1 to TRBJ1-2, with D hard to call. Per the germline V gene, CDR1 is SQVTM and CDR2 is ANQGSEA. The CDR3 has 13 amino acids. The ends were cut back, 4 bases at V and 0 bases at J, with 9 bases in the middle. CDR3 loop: CSVGGGTNYGYTF. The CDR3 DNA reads TGCAGCGTTGGAGGAGGGACTAACTATGGCTACACCTTC.

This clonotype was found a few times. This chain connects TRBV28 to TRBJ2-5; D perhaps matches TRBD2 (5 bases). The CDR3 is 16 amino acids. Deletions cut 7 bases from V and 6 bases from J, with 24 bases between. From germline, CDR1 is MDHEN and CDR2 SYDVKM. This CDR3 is CASNPSGGMTGKTQYF. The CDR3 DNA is TGTGCCAGCAACCCAAGCGGAGGTATGACCGGGAAGACCCAGTACTTC.

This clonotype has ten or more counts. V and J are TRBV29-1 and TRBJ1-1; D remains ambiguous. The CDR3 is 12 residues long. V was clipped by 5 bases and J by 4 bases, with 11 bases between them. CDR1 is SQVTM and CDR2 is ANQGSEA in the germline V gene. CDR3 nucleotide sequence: TGCAGCGTTAGTGGGGAGGGCACTGAAGCTTTCTTT. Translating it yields CSVSGEGTEAFF.

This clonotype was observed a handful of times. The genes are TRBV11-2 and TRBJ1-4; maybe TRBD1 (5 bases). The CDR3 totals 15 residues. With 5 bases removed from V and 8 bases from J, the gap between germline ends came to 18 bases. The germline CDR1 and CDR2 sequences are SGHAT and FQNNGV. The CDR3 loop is CASSPVGGSGEKLFF. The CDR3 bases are TGTGCCAGCAGCCCGGTGGGGGGTTCAGGGGAAAAACTGTTTTTT.

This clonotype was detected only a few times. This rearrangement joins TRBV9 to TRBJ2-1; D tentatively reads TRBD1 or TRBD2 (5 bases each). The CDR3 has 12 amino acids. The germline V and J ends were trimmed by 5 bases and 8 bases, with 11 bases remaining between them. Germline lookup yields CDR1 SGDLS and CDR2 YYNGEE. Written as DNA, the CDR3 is TGTGCCAGCAGGGGGGATCGGGATGAGCAGTTCTTC. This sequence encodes CASRGDRDEQFF.

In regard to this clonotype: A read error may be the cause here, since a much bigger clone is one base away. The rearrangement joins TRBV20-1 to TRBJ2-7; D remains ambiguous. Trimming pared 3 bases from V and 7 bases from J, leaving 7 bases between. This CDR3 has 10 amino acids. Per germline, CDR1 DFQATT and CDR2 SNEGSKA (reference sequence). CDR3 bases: TGCAGTGCTAGCATACGGGAGCAGTACTTC. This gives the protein CSASIREQYF.

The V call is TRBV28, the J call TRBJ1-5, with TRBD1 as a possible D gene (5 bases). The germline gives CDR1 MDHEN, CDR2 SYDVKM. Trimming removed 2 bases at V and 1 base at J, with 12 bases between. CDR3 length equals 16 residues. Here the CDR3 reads CASSLPGTGSNQPQHF. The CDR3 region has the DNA TGTGCCAGCAGTTTACCCGGCACAGGCAGCAATCAGCCCCAGCATTTT.

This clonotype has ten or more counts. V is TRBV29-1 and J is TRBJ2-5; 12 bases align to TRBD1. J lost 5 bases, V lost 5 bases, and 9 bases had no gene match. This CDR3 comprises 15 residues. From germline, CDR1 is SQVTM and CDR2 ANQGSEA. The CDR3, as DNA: TGCAGCGTTAAATTCCGGGACAGGGGGCCCGAGACCCAGTACTTC. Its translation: CSVKFRDRGPETQYF.

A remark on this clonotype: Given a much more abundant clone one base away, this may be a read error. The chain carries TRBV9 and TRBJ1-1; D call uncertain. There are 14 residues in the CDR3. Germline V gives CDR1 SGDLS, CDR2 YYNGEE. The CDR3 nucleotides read TGTGCCAGCAGCGCCGACCTCACCAACACTGAAACTTTCTTT. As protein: CASSADLTNTETFF.

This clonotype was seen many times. The CDR3 region has the DNA TGTGCCAGCAGGGGACCGGGGGTTAATAATTCACCCCTCCACTTT. Amino acid sequence: CASRGPGVNNSPLHF. V is TRBV7-9 and J is TRBJ1-6; D may be TRBD1 (5 bases). This CDR3 contains 15 residues. CDR1 is SEHNR, CDR2 FQNEAQ, per germline (reference sequence). The ends were cut back, 6 bases at V and 5 bases at J, with 14 bases in the middle.

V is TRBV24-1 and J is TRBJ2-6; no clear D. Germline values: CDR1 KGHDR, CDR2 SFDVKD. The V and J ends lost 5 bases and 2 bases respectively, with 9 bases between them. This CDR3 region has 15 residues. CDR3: CATSATVTGANVLTF. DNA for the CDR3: TGTGCCACCAGTGCTACGGTAACTGGGGCCAACGTCCTGACTTTC.

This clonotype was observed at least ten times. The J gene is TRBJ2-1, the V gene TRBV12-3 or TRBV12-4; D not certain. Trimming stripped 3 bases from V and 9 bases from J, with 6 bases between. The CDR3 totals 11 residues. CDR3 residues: CASSFAGEQFF. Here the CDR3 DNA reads TGTGCCAGCAGTTTTGCCGGTGAGCAGTTCTTC.

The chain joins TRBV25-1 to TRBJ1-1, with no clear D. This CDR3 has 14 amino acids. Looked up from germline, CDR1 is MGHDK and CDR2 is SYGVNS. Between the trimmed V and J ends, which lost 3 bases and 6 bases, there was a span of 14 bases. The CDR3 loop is CASSDSGRFSEAFF. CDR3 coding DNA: TGTGCCAGCAGTGATTCTGGCAGGTTCTCTGAAGCTTTCTTT. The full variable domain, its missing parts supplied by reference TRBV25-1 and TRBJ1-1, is EADIYQTPRYLVIGTGKKITLECSQTMGHDKMYWYQQDPGMELHLIHYSYGVNSTEKGDLSSESTVSRIRTEHFPLTLESARPSHTSQYLCASSDSGRFSEAFFGQGTRLTVV.

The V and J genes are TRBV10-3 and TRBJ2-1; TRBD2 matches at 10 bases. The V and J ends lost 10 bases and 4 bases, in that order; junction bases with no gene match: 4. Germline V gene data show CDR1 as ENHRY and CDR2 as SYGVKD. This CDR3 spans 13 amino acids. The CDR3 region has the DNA TGTGCCACTACTAGCGGGATGTACAATGAGCAGTTCTTC. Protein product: CATTSGMYNEQFF.

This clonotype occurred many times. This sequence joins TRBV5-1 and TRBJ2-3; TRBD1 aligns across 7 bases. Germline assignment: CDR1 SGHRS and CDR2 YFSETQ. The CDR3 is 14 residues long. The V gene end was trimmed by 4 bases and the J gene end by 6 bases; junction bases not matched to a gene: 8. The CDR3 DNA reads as TGCGCCAGCAGCCTCCGACAGGGAGCGGATACGCAGTATTTT. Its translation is CASSLRQGADTQYF.